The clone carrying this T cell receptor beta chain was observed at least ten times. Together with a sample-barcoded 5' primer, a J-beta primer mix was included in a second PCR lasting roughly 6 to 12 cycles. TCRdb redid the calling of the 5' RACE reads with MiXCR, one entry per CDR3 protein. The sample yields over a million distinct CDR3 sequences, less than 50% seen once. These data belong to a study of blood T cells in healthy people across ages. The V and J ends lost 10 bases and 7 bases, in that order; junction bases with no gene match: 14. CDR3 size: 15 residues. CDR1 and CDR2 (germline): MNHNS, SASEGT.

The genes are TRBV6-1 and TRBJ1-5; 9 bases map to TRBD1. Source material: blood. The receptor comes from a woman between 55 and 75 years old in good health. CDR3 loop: CATSPPGQGPQPQHF. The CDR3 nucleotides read TGTGCCACCTCGCCTCCGGGACAGGGACCCCAGCCCCAGCATTTT.